This T cell receptor (beta chain) was profiled in a study of spatial heterogeneity in lung cancer. This CDR3 has 17 residues. V dropped 0 bases and J dropped 7; count of bases not matched to a gene: 9. Looked up from germline, CDR1 is SGDLS and CDR2 is YYNGEE. Notes on this clonotype: The antigen remains unidentified.

TCRdb recomputed calls from the 5' RACE reads with MiXCR, one row per CDR3 protein. The repertoire holds approximately 9,500 distinct CDR3 sequences, around 10% seen once, with about 10% in the top ten. Broader study findings: Counts of expanded alpha and beta TCRs within tumors tracked the tumor nonsynonymous mutation count.

Time point indicated: sample taken at primary tumor resection. TCRs were sequenced from unsorted whole RNA of tumor, nontumor lung or PBMC. The clonotype originates from a male donor with early-stage non-small cell lung cancer. The sequenced sample was lung tumor tissue, obtained at surgery. This chain uses TRBV9 with TRBJ1-6; 8 bases line up with TRBD1. For the CDR3, the DNA is TGTGCCAGCAGCGTAGGGGGACAGGCCCCTAGGAATTCACCCCTCCACTTT. Its protein is CASSVGGQAPRNSPLHF.